Below are 5 T cell receptor beta chains sequenced from a single sample in a study of T-cell reconstitution after alpha-beta-depleted transplantation in children. For TCRbeta, the library was prepared with unique molecular identifiers. TCRdb re-called the PCR reads through MiXCR, storing one row per CDR3 protein. The sample contains around 530,000 distinct CDR3 sequences, 32% of which appear only once. This specimen was PBMCs from the stem cell graft donor, taken from the stem cell graft. These receptors were collected from a human donor who donated a stem cell graft to a child with aplastic anemia.

This chain uses TRBV6-1 with TRBJ1-1; D uncertain. V was shortened by 8 bases and J by 2 bases, with 15 bases between the two germline ends. CDR1 is MNHNS and CDR2 is SASEGT in the germline V gene. CDR3 length: 14 residues. CDR3 nucleotide sequence: TGTGCCAGCCATCAACCCGACCCCAACACTGAAGCTTTCTTT. Amino acids: CASHQPDPNTEAFF.

This clonotype turned up a few times. V gene TRBV12-3 or TRBV12-4 combines with J gene TRBJ2-5, with D unresolved. Trimming took 6 bases from V and 5 from J, leaving 16 bases between them. This CDR3 region has 14 residues. The CDR3 DNA follows: TGTGCCAGCAGAACCGACTTATTCCCGGAGACCCAGTACTTC. Amino acid sequence: CASRTDLFPETQYF.

The chain recombines TRBV7-9 with TRBJ2-7, with 8 bases that match TRBD1. V trimming: 6 bases; J trimming: 4 bases; junction bases outside the gene matches: 11. The CDR3 has 15 residues. The germline gives CDR1 SEHNR, CDR2 FQNEAQ (reference sequence). CDR3 bases: TGTGCCAGCAGGGACGGGACAGGAGGTCGGTACGAGCAGTACTTC. It translates to CASRDGTGGRYEQYF.

This clonotype was seen only a few times. The V call is TRBV10-3, the J call TRBJ2-1; D may match TRBD1 or TRBD2 (5 bases each). Germline CDR1 is ENHRY and CDR2 is SYGVKD. Between the trimmed V and J ends, which lost 5 bases and 5 bases, there was a span of 13 bases. The CDR3 consists of 14 residues. The DNA of the CDR3 is TGTGCCATCAGTACGGGACCTGGAGACAATGAGCAGTTCTTC. It codes for CAISTGPGDNEQFF.

This clonotype has just a few counts. CDR3 coding DNA: TGCAGCGTTGGGCTTCGACTTAGGGATGTCGACGTCCTGACTTTC. Its translation is CSVGLRLRDVDVLTF. The V call is TRBV29-1, the J call TRBJ2-6; D is unclear. Deletions cut 4 bases from V and 11 bases from J, with 21 bases between. CDR3 length equals 15 residues. Germline lookup yields CDR1 SQVTM and CDR2 ANQGSEA.